This note documents a single TCR beta chain sequence. The antigen is undetermined. The data stem from a study of blood T cells in healthy people across ages. Study-level information: Capture via template switching afforded approximately one barcoded beta molecule per two T cells. Whole-study findings and limits: Older age went with lower TCR beta diversity per million T cells, in a roughly linear way. Both naive CD4+ cell counts and diversity were greater in long-lived donors than in aged donors.

A sample-barcoded 5' primer and a J-beta primer mix were used in a second PCR of roughly 6 to 11 cycles. TCRdb ran MiXCR on the 5' RACE reads and lists one entry per CDR3 protein. The repertoire holds 780,000 or so distinct CDR3 sequences, 40% to 65% seen once, with 41% in the top ten. The CDR3 contains 14 residues. Germline CDR1 reads KGHDR; CDR2 reads SFDVKD. Trimming removed 5 bases at V and 0 bases at J, with 7 bases between. This TCR was recovered from a man older than 75 in good health. Sequences were obtained from blood. The chain couples TRBV24-1 to TRBJ2-1; unclear D gene. The CDR3 loop is CATSGSPSYNEQFF. DNA for the CDR3: TGTGCCACCAGTGGTAGCCCCTCCTACAATGAGCAGTTCTTC.